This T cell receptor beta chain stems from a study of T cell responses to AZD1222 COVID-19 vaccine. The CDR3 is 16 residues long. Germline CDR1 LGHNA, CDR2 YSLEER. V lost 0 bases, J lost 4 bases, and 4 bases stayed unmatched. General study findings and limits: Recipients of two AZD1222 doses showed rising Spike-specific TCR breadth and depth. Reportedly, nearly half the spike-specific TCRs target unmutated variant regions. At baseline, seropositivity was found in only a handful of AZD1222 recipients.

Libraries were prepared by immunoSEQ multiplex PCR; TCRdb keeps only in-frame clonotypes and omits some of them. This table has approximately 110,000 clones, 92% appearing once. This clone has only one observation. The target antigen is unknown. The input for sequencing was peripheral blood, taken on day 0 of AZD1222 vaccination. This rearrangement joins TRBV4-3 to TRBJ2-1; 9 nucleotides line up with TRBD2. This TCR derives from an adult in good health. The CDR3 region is CASSQERLAVYNEQFF. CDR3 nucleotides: TGCGCCAGCAGCCAAGAAAGACTAGCGGTGTACAATGAGCAGTTCTTC.